The clone carrying this TCR beta chain has more than one count but fewer than ten. Its antigen is unknown. Per germline, CDR1 ENHRY and CDR2 SYGVKD. This CDR3 contains 15 residues. V shed 5 bases, J shed 0 bases, and the junction held 4 bases outside the gene matches. TCRdb ran MiXCR on the 5' RACE reads and lists one entry per CDR3 protein. The sample holds roughly 770,000 distinct CDR3 sequences, about 18% seen once. The data originate from a study of identical twins. General study findings and limits: Compared with unrelated sharing, twin-shared out-of-frame alpha sequences had more low-probability sequences.

These data were likewise used in another study, on T cells expressing NK-cell markers.

Sample: PBMCs. This TCR was recovered from a woman under 30 in good health. The chain carries TRBV10-3 and TRBJ1-5, with 7 bases fitting TRBD1. The CDR3 region has the DNA TGTGCCATCAGTCCCACAGGGGATAGCAATCAGCCCCAGCATTTT. Amino acids: CAISPTGDSNQPQHF.